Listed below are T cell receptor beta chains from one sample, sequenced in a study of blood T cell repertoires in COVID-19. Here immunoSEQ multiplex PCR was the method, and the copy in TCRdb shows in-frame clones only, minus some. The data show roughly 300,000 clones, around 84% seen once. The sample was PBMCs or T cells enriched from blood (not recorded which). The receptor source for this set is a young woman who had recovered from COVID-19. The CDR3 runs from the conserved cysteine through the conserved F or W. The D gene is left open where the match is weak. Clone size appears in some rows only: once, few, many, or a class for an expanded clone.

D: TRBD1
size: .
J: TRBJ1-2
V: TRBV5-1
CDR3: CASSLVSGGYGYTF
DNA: TGCGCCAGCAGCTTGGTTTCAGGGGGCTATGGCTACACCTTC

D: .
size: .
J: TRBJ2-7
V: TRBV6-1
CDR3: CASSEEGDGLSYEQYF
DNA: TGTGCCAGCAGTGAAGAGGGAGACGGATTGTCCTACGAGCAGTACTTC

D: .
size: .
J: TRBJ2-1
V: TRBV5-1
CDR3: CASSALLTDSYNEQFF
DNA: TGCGCCAGCAGCGCGCTTTTGACAGACTCCTACAATGAGCAGTTCTTC

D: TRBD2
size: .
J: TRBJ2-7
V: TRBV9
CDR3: CASSVDGGSSYEQYF
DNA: TGTGCCAGCAGCGTAGACGGGGGGAGCTCCTACGAGCAGTACTTC

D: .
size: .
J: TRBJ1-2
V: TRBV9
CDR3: CASSPQGQSNYGYTF
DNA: TGTGCCAGCAGCCCACAGGGTCAATCTAACTATGGCTACACCTTC

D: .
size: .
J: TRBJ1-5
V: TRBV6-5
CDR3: CASGAPYSNQPQHF
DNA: TGTGCCAGCGGAGCCCCGTATAGCAATCAGCCCCAGCATTTT

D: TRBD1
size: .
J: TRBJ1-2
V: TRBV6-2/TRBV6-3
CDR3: CASSNRWTGPDGYTF
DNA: TGTGCCAGCAGTAACCGTTGGACAGGCCCAGATGGCTACACCTTC

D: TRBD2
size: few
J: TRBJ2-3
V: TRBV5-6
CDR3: CASSPLSGSGGTDTQYF
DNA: TGTGCCAGCAGCCCCCTCAGTGGAAGCGGGGGTACAGATACGCAGTATTTT

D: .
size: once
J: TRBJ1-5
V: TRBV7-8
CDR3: CASSLATVYSNQPQHF
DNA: TGTGCCAGCAGCTTAGCGACAGTTTATAGCAATCAGCCCCAGCATTTT

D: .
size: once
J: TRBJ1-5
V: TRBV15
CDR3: CATSSGSTGSWQPQHF
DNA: TGTGCCACCAGCTCAGGTTCGACCGGTTCGTGGCAGCCCCAGCATTTT

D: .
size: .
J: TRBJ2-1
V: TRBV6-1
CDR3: CASSDDVSSANSYNEQFF
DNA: TGTGCCAGCAGTGATGATGTCTCTAGCGCGAACTCCTACAATGAGCAGTTCTTC

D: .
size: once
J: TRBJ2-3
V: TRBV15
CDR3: CATSRDRRDTQYF
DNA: TGTGCCACCAGCAGAGATAGGAGAGATACGCAGTATTTT

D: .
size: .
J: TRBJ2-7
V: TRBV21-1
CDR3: CASTAGHEQYF
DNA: TGTGCCAGTACAGCGGGGCACGAGCAGTACTTC

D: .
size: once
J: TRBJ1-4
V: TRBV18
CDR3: CASSSRLGDDMATNEKLFF
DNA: TGTGCCAGCTCAAGTAGGTTGGGAGACGATATGGCAACTAATGAAAAACTGTTTTTT

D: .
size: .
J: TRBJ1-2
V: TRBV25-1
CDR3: CASNLGGSYGYTF
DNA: TGTGCCAGCAATCTAGGAGGGAGCTATGGCTACACCTTC

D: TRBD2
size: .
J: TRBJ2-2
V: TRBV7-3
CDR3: CASSPPSSGGPRELFF
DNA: TGTGCCAGCAGCCCCCCCTCAAGCGGGGGCCCCCGGGAGCTGTTTTTT

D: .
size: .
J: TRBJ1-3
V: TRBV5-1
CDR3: CASSFLGAVADTIYF
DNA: TGCGCCAGCAGCTTTTTGGGGGCGGTGGCGGACACCATATATTTT

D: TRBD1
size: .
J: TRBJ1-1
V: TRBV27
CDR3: CASSFFDRVTEAFF
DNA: TGTGCCAGCAGTTTTTTCGACAGGGTCACTGAAGCTTTCTTT

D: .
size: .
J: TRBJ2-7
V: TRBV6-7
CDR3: CASSLGLCFLPYEQYF
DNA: TGTGCCAGCAGCCTCGGTCTGTGCTTCCTGCCCTACGAGCAGTACTTC

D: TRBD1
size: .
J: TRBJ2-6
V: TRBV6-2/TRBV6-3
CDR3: CASSSTGVRANVLTF
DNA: TGTGCCAGCAGCTCAACAGGGGTTAGGGCCAACGTCCTGACTTTC

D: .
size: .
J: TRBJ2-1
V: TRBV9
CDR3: CASSVDRSMYNEQFF
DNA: TGTGCCAGCAGCGTAGACAGGAGTATGTACAATGAGCAGTTCTTC

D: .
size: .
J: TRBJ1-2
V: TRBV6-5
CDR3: CASSYSVRGNGYTF
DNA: TGTGCCAGCAGTTACTCTGTCCGGGGGAATGGCTACACCTTC